Presented here are 17 T cell receptor beta chains from one specimen sequenced in a study of T cell responses to AZD1222 COVID-19 vaccine. This table comes from immunoSEQ multiplex PCR, and its TCRdb copy is limited to in-frame clones, with some not included. The sample includes about 140,000 clones, around 90% seen only once; the top ten take about 5.5%. Material: peripheral blood, obtained on day 0 of AZD1222 vaccination. The receptors originated from an adult in good health.

The J gene is TRBJ2-1, the V gene TRBV6-4, with TRBD2 identical over 13 bases. Germline V gene data show CDR1 as MRHNA and CDR2 as SNTAGT. V shed 5 bases, J shed 5 bases, and the junction held 3 bases outside the gene matches. This CDR3 region has 15 residues. CDR3 loop: CASSTGTSGDNEQFF. As DNA, the CDR3 is TGTGCCAGCAGTACCGGGACTAGCGGGGACAATGAGCAGTTCTTC.

This clone appeared once. This chain connects TRBV6-5 to TRBJ1-1, with D perhaps TRBD1 (5 bases). The germline CDR1 and CDR2 sequences are MNHEY and SVGAGI. V gave up 6 bases and J gave up 4 bases, with 12 bases separating them. The CDR3 length is 13 residues. The CDR3: CASSSGFGTEAFF. The DNA for the CDR3 is TGTGCCAGCAGCTCAGGGTTTGGCACTGAAGCTTTCTTT.

The chain joins TRBV11-3 to TRBJ2-7, with a tentative D call TRBD1 (5 bases). The CDR3 totals 16 residues. V was pared by 4 bases and J by 5 bases, with 21 bases between. Germline V gives CDR1 SGHNT, CDR2 YENEEA. The CDR3 reads CASSSIRGRGQDEQYF. DNA for the CDR3: TGTGCCAGCAGCTCGATTAGGGGCCGTGGCCAGGACGAGCAGTACTTC.

CDR3 coding DNA: TGTGCCAGCAGTTTATCGGGGGGACTAGCGGTCAATGAGCAGTTCTTC. Translating gives CASSLSGGLAVNEQFF. V is TRBV27 and J is TRBJ2-1; TRBD2 aligns across 11 bases. Per germline, CDR1 MNHEY and CDR2 SMNVEV (reference sequence). This CDR3 comprises 16 residues. Losses at the gene ends were 0 bases for V and 6 bases for J; bases not matched to a gene: 4.

This chain joins TRBV18 and TRBJ2-1, with 8 bases aligning to TRBD2. Germline V CDR1 and CDR2: KGHSH, LQKENI. Germline trimming cut 1 base from V and 6 bases from J; bases unmatched to any gene: 11. This CDR3 comprises 17 residues. CDR3 region: CASSPRASGRGRNEQFF. In DNA form, the CDR3 reads TGTGCCAGCTCACCACGGGCGAGCGGGAGAGGTCGCAATGAGCAGTTCTTC.

The chain links TRBV6-2 or TRBV6-3 to TRBJ2-5, with D perhaps assigned TRBD1 or TRBD2 (6 bases each). Looked up from germline, CDR1 is MNHEY and CDR2 is SVGEGT. V lost 5 bases, J lost 5 bases, and 18 bases lay in between. The CDR3 totals 15 residues. The CDR3 nucleotides read TGTGCCAGCAGTGCCCTGCAACGGAGGGGGGAGACCCAGTACTTC. Protein: CASSALQRRGETQYF.

The chain has TRBV7-2 and TRBJ2-7; unclear D gene. V was pared by 5 bases and J by 8 bases, with 22 bases between. Germline-derived CDR1 and CDR2 are SGHTA and FQGNSA. The CDR3 covers 15 residues. The CDR3 sequence: CASSPSSGVRTQQYF. CDR3 DNA sequence: TGTGCCAGCAGCCCCTCGTCTGGGGTACGTACCCAGCAGTACTTC.

The J gene is TRBJ1-1, the V gene TRBV7-2; D is perhaps TRBD1 (6 bases). CDR1 is SGHTA and CDR2 is FQGNSA in the germline V gene. Trimming cost V 0 bases and J 4 bases, with 12 bases left between them. The CDR3 length is 15 residues. The CDR3 protein is CASSLAGGAGTEAFF. As DNA, the CDR3 is TGTGCCAGCAGCTTAGCGGGGGGCGCTGGCACTGAAGCTTTCTTT.

This chain connects TRBV5-6 to TRBJ2-7; TRBD1 agrees at 8 bases. From germline, CDR1 is SGHDT and CDR2 YYEEEE. The CDR3 is 15 residues long. With V trimmed by 2 bases and J by 0 bases, 4 bases remained unmatched. The CDR3 DNA reads TGTGCCAGCAGCTTTGACAGGGGAGGCTCCTACGAGCAGTACTTC. Its protein product is CASSFDRGGSYEQYF. Full variable domain (outside the CDR3, taken from reference TRBV5-6 and TRBJ2-7): DAGVTQSPTHLIKTRGQQVTLRCSPKSGHDTVSWYQQALGQGPQFIFQYYEEEERQRGNFPDRFSGHQFPNYSSELNVNALLLGDSALYLCASSFDRGGSYEQYFGPGTRLTVT.

This clone was detected once. This chain connects TRBV28 to TRBJ2-2, with a possible D match to TRBD2 (5 bases). The germline V and J ends were trimmed by 2 bases and 4 bases, with 11 bases remaining between them. The CDR3 loop spans 15 amino acids. Germline values: CDR1 MDHEN, CDR2 SYDVKM. The CDR3 protein is CASSLTGLSTGELFF. The CDR3 region has the DNA TGTGCCAGCAGTTTAACGGGGTTAAGCACCGGGGAGCTGTTTTTT.

The rearrangement uses TRBV7-3 and TRBJ1-6; 9 bases agree with TRBD1. CDR3 size: 14 residues. The V gene end was trimmed by 5 bases and the J gene end by 7 bases; junction bases not matched to a gene: 3. Germline V gene lookup returns CDR1 SGHTA and CDR2 FQGTGA. The CDR3 region is CASSTGQGNSPLHF. In nucleotides, the CDR3 is TGTGCCAGCAGCACAGGACAGGGGAATTCACCCCTCCACTTT.

This rearrangement joins TRBV18 to TRBJ1-1; 9 bases agree with TRBD1. In germline, CDR1 is KGHSH, CDR2 LQKENI. The CDR3 extends over 16 amino acids. V shed 3 bases and J 5 bases; nucleotides not matched to a gene: 10. The CDR3 DNA reads TGTGCCAGCTCACCGGGACAGGGTCTCACCCGGACTGAAGCTTTCTTT. Translated, it gives CASSPGQGLTRTEAFF.

This chain joins TRBV6-2 or TRBV6-3 and TRBJ2-1, with D perhaps matching TRBD2 (5 bases). Germline V gene sequence: CDR1 MNHEY, CDR2 SVGEGT. This CDR3 has 12 amino acids. Trimming pared 5 bases from V and 8 bases from J, leaving 10 bases between. The CDR3 protein is CASSLGLDEQFF. The DNA of the CDR3 is TGTGCCAGCAGTCTCGGACTTGATGAGCAGTTCTTC.

The chain joins TRBV27 to TRBJ1-2, with D perhaps TRBD1 (6 bases). V was trimmed by 4 bases and J by 4 bases, leaving 22 bases between them. The CDR3 runs 17 residues. CDR1 and CDR2 from the germline V gene are MNHEY and SMNVEV (reference sequence). CDR3: CASSSEEDRTSGYGYTF. CDR3 coding DNA: TGTGCCAGCAGTTCAGAAGAGGACAGAACCTCGGGCTATGGCTACACCTTC.

The chain joins TRBV28 to TRBJ2-7, with D possibly TRBD2 on 5 matching bases. Trimming took off 3 bases at V and 2 bases at J, with 11 bases between the two ends. CDR3 length: 14 residues. Germline lookup yields CDR1 MDHEN and CDR2 SYDVKM. CDR3 residues: CASSFRAGAYEQYF. CDR3 DNA: TGTGCCAGCAGTTTCCGGGCGGGTGCCTACGAGCAGTACTTC.

V gene TRBV10-3 combines with J gene TRBJ2-7, with TRBD1 matching 7 bases. The V gene end was trimmed by 2 bases and the J gene end by 6 bases; junction bases not matched to a gene: 13. The CDR3 loop spans 16 amino acids. Germline assignment: CDR1 ENHRY and CDR2 SYGVKD. The chain's CDR3 is CAISEAITGARREQYF. The CDR3 region has the DNA TGTGCCATCAGTGAGGCGATTACAGGGGCTCGTCGCGAGCAGTACTTC.

The chain has TRBV25-1 and TRBJ1-2; D might be TRBD1 (6 bases). Germline CDR1 is MGHDK and CDR2 is SYGVNS. V dropped 2 bases and J dropped 0 bases, with 16 bases sitting between them. The CDR3 extends over 17 amino acids. CDR3 bases: TGTGCCAGCAGTGAACTTGGGGGGCCCGGGTCTAACTATGGCTACACCTTC. Its translation is CASSELGGPGSNYGYTF.